The 8 T cell receptor beta chains given below trace back to one sample, sequenced in a study of siplizumab effects on memory and regulatory T cells. Sequencing used immunoSEQ multiplex PCR; TCRdb keeps in-frame clones, though not all of them. The table lists about 72,000 clones, less than 95% of them singletons. Source material: CD8+ T cells sorted from blood. These receptor sequences come from a human donor in good health.

This clone was detected once. V gene TRBV4-1 combines with J gene TRBJ2-7; D tentatively fits TRBD1 or TRBD2 (5 bases each). V lost 6 bases and J lost 2, with 20 bases in between. CDR3 length equals 16 residues. Germline-derived CDR1 and CDR2 are MGHRA and YSYEKL. In DNA, the CDR3 is TGCGCCAGCAGTCTCAGCTACGGGGCAAAGACCTACGAGCAGTACTTC. Protein sequence: CASSLSYGAKTYEQYF.

In DNA form, the CDR3 reads TGTGCCAGCAGGTCAAGCGGGAGATACTACAATGAGCAGTTCTTC. Residues: CASRSSGRYYNEQFF. V usage is TRBV5-4 and J usage is TRBJ2-1, with 8 bases identical to TRBD2. V lost 5 bases to trimming and J lost 3 bases; unmatched junction nucleotides: 7. Germline assignment: CDR1 SGHNT and CDR2 YYREEE (reference sequence). The CDR3 contains 15 residues.

The chain is built from TRBV7-9 and TRBJ2-1; no definite D call. Germline CDR1 is SEHNR and CDR2 is FQNEAQ (reference sequence). The CDR3 loop spans 11 amino acids. With 2 bases removed from V and 6 bases from J, the gap between germline ends came to 2 bases. The CDR3 sequence is CASSLSNEQFF. Written as DNA, the CDR3 is TGTGCCAGCAGCTTAAGCAATGAGCAGTTCTTC.

The chain recombines TRBV23-1 with TRBJ1-1; D is possibly TRBD1 (6 bases). TRBV23-1 is designated an ORF whose function remains uncertain. Between the trimmed V and J ends, which lost 7 bases and 5 bases, there was a span of 11 bases. This CDR3 comprises 12 residues. The CDR3 DNA follows: TGCGCCAGCAAGCCAGGGGATACTGAAGCTTTCTTT. Translated: CASKPGDTEAFF.

The table lists this clone with a count of one. The gene calls are TRBV11-2 and TRBJ2-3; tentative D call: TRBD2 (5 bases). V lost 3 bases and J 3 bases, leaving 10 bases between the germline ends. Germline V gene sequence: CDR1 SGHAT, CDR2 FQNNGV. The CDR3 totals 14 residues. This CDR3 reads CASSLLSGTDTQYF. In DNA, the CDR3 is TGTGCCAGCAGCTTGCTTTCGGGAACAGATACGCAGTATTTT. Looking up the rest from reference TRBV11-2 and TRBJ2-3 gives the full variable domain: EAGVAQSPRYKIIEKRQSVAFWCNPISGHATLYWYQQILGQGPKLLIQFQNNGVVDDSQLPKDRFSAERLKGVDSTLKIQPAKLEDSAVYLCASSLLSGTDTQYFGPGTRLTVL.

This chain links TRBV5-4 with TRBJ1-2; a weak D match, TRBD1 (6 bases). The ends were cut back, 2 bases at V and 4 bases at J, with 21 bases in the middle. The germline CDR1 and CDR2 sequences are SGHNT and YYREEE (reference sequence). The CDR3 runs 17 residues. The CDR3 reads CASSFGTPISLGYGYTF. DNA for the CDR3: TGTGCCAGCAGCTTCGGGACACCGATAAGTTTAGGCTATGGCTACACCTTC. Drawing the rest from reference TRBV5-4 and TRBJ1-2, the complete variable domain is ETGVTQSPTHLIKTRGQQVTLRCSSQSGHNTVSWYQQALGQGPQFIFQYYREEENGRGNFPPRFSGLQFPNYSSELNVNALELDDSALYLCASSFGTPISLGYGYTFGSGTRLTVV.

This chain connects TRBV9 to TRBJ1-1; no definite D call. CDR1 SGDLS and CDR2 YYNGEE come from the germline V gene. V lost 3 bases, J lost 4 bases, and 10 bases lay in between. The CDR3 has 13 amino acids. CDR3 DNA sequence: TGTGCCAGCAGCGGCGGACGAGGCACTGAAGCTTTCTTT. Amino acids: CASSGGRGTEAFF.

This clone showed up just once. CDR3 loop: CASSAGENTGELFF. The DNA of the CDR3 is TGCGCCAGCAGCGCCGGGGAGAACACCGGGGAGCTGTTTTTT. This chain links TRBV4-1 with TRBJ2-2, with D possibly TRBD2 on 5 matching bases. This CDR3 comprises 14 residues. CDR1 MGHRA and CDR2 YSYEKL come from the germline V gene. V was trimmed by 5 bases and J by 1 base, leaving 8 bases between them.